This is a list of T cell receptor beta chains from one sample in a study of regulatory T cells in long-lasting Graves disease. Using its own MiXCR run on the multiplex PCR reads, TCRdb lists one record per CDR3 protein. The repertoire consists of around 460,000 distinct CDR3 sequences, with 20% to 25% occurring once and the leading ten covering around 12%. The sample here was peripheral blood mononuclear cells (PBMCs), taken when the disease was refractory, from a patient treated with antithyroid drugs. All receptors come from a female donor with Graves disease. Both conserved end residues are part of each CDR3. A D gene is named only where the DNA matches it firmly. A clone size is listed for some rows: how often the clone was seen (once, few, many), or a class if it is expanded.

v_gene: TRBV10-3; d_gene: TRBD2; abundance: many; j_gene: TRBJ2-7; CDR3nt: TGTGCCATCAGTAACCTTGGGGGAGGGCGCGAGCAGTACTTC; CDR3aa: CAISNLGGGREQYF
v_gene: TRBV2; d_gene: NA; abundance: many; j_gene: TRBJ2-5; CDR3nt: TGTGCCAGCTGGTCAGTGGGGGTTAAGACCCAGTACTTC; CDR3aa: CASWSVGVKTQYF
v_gene: TRBV5-4; d_gene: NA; abundance: NA; j_gene: TRBJ2-5; CDR3nt: TGTGCCAGCAGACGGGGGACGGAGACCCAGTACTTC; CDR3aa: CASRRGTETQYF
v_gene: TRBV6-1; d_gene: TRBD1; abundance: NA; j_gene: TRBJ1-5; CDR3nt: TGTGCCAGCAGTGGAGAGGGGGCGACTAGACAGCCCCAGCATTTT; CDR3aa: CASSGEGATRQPQHF
v_gene: TRBV6-5; d_gene: NA; abundance: few; j_gene: TRBJ1-2; CDR3nt: TGTGCCAGCAGTTATCGGGGGGAGGGCTACACCTTC; CDR3aa: CASSYRGEGYTF
v_gene: TRBV7-2; d_gene: TRBD1; abundance: NA; j_gene: TRBJ2-1; CDR3nt: TGTGCCAGCACCCAGGGGGTGGGCGTAATCTTC; CDR3aa: CASTQGVGVIF
v_gene: TRBV5-1; d_gene: TRBD1; abundance: NA; j_gene: TRBJ1-1; CDR3nt: TGCGCCAGCAGCTCGGGACAGGGGCGTCGAGCTTTCTTT; CDR3aa: CASSSGQGRRAFF
v_gene: TRBV30; d_gene: TRBD1; abundance: many; j_gene: TRBJ1-2; CDR3nt: TGTGCCTGGAGCCGACAGGGAAACTATGGCTACACCTTC; CDR3aa: CAWSRQGNYGYTF
v_gene: TRBV9; d_gene: NA; abundance: NA; j_gene: TRBJ1-4; CDR3nt: TGTGCCAGCAGCGTAGACCCCAGCACTAATGAAAAACTGTTTTTT; CDR3aa: CASSVDPSTNEKLFF
v_gene: TRBV6-1; d_gene: TRBD1; abundance: NA; j_gene: TRBJ1-4; CDR3nt: TGTGCCAGCAGGACAGGGGGAACTAATGAAAAACTGTTTTTT; CDR3aa: CASRTGGTNEKLFF
v_gene: TRBV11-2; d_gene: NA; abundance: NA; j_gene: TRBJ2-1; CDR3nt: TGTGCCAGCAGCTTAGATGGCGCGGGGAAAGCGAATGAGCAGTTCTTC; CDR3aa: CASSLDGAGKANEQFF
v_gene: TRBV2; d_gene: NA; abundance: many; j_gene: TRBJ1-4; CDR3nt: TGTGCCAGCCCCAAGGGAGGGGGAGTTAATGAAAAACTGTTTTTT; CDR3aa: CASPKGGGVNEKLFF
v_gene: TRBV4-3; d_gene: TRBD1; abundance: NA; j_gene: TRBJ2-2; CDR3nt: TGCGCCAGCAGCCTCCGACAGGGGTGGACCGGGGAGCTGTTTTTT; CDR3aa: CASSLRQGWTGELFF
v_gene: TRBV6-2/TRBV6-3; d_gene: NA; abundance: NA; j_gene: TRBJ1-4; CDR3nt: TGTGCCAGCAGTTACCGCAGTGGGGGAGGACCAACTAATGAAAAACTGTTTTTT; CDR3aa: CASSYRSGGGPTNEKLFF
v_gene: TRBV2; d_gene: NA; abundance: many; j_gene: TRBJ2-7; CDR3nt: TGTGCCAGCAGTGAAGCGCGAGTCTCCTACGAGCAGTACTTC; CDR3aa: CASSEARVSYEQYF
v_gene: TRBV6-5; d_gene: NA; abundance: NA; j_gene: TRBJ1-5; CDR3nt: TGTGCCAGCAGTTACTCGCGGCGGGAGCCCCAGCATTTT; CDR3aa: CASSYSRREPQHF
v_gene: TRBV9; d_gene: NA; abundance: NA; j_gene: TRBJ2-2; CDR3nt: TGTGCCAGCGCGGGGACACCAAACACCGGGGAGCTGTTTTTT; CDR3aa: CASAGTPNTGELFF
v_gene: TRBV19; d_gene: TRBD2; abundance: few; j_gene: TRBJ2-7; CDR3nt: TGTGCCAGTAGTATGAGCGGGAGGGGCTACGAGCAGTACTTC; CDR3aa: CASSMSGRGYEQYF
v_gene: TRBV12-3/TRBV12-4; d_gene: NA; abundance: many; j_gene: TRBJ1-2; CDR3nt: TGTGCCAGCAGCCTCGAAATGGGCGACTATGGCTACACCTTC; CDR3aa: CASSLEMGDYGYTF
v_gene: TRBV20-1; d_gene: NA; abundance: many; j_gene: TRBJ2-7; CDR3nt: TGCAGTGCTCGGGGCACTGATGGCGAGCAGTACTTC; CDR3aa: CSARGTDGEQYF
v_gene: TRBV11-2; d_gene: TRBD2; abundance: many; j_gene: TRBJ2-7; CDR3nt: TGTGCCAGCTTCGGGGGGACCTACGAGCAGTACTTC; CDR3aa: CASFGGTYEQYF
v_gene: TRBV6-2/TRBV6-3; d_gene: TRBD2; abundance: NA; j_gene: TRBJ2-2; CDR3nt: TGTGCCAGCAGTTACGGCCTAGCGGGAGGTCCCGGGGAGCCGTTTTTT; CDR3aa: CASSYGLAGGPGEPFF
v_gene: TRBV6-1; d_gene: NA; abundance: many; j_gene: TRBJ1-2; CDR3nt: TGTGCCAGCACCTCGGGGACCGCTCTCACAAGTGGCTACACCTTC; CDR3aa: CASTSGTALTSGYTF
v_gene: TRBV5-1; d_gene: NA; abundance: few; j_gene: TRBJ1-4; CDR3nt: TGCGCCAGCAGCCTGGCCTTTTTGGGGGGCGTTCCAACTAATGAAAAACTGTTTTTT; CDR3aa: CASSLAFLGGVPTNEKLFF
v_gene: TRBV12-3/TRBV12-4; d_gene: TRBD1; abundance: many; j_gene: TRBJ1-1; CDR3nt: TGTGCCAGCAGTTTAGGTTCCGGGACAGGGTACACTGAAGCTTTCTTT; CDR3aa: CASSLGSGTGYTEAFF
v_gene: TRBV4-3; d_gene: NA; abundance: NA; j_gene: TRBJ1-2; CDR3nt: TGCGCCAGCAGCCAAGACACCTTCATTTCCTATGGCTACACCTTC; CDR3aa: CASSQDTFISYGYTF
v_gene: TRBV10-3; d_gene: NA; abundance: many; j_gene: TRBJ1-1; CDR3nt: TGTGCCATCAGAGCGGACACTGAAGCTTTCTTT; CDR3aa: CAIRADTEAFF
v_gene: TRBV28; d_gene: NA; abundance: NA; j_gene: TRBJ2-6; CDR3nt: TGTGCCAGCAGTTTGAACTTTATCGCTGTGGGGGCCAACGTCCTGACTTTC; CDR3aa: CASSLNFIAVGANVLTF
v_gene: TRBV5-1; d_gene: NA; abundance: few; j_gene: TRBJ2-2; CDR3nt: TGTGCCAGCAGCTTGGCGGTTTCGTTGGGCGGGGAGCTGTTTTTT; CDR3aa: CASSLAVSLGGELFF
v_gene: TRBV14; d_gene: TRBD2; abundance: NA; j_gene: TRBJ2-5; CDR3nt: TGTGCCAGCAGCCAAAAGGGAGGGGAGACCCAGTACTTC; CDR3aa: CASSQKGGETQYF
v_gene: TRBV5-5; d_gene: NA; abundance: NA; j_gene: TRBJ2-3; CDR3nt: TGTGCCAGCAGCGTAACAGGGAGCACAGATACGCAGTATTTT; CDR3aa: CASSVTGSTDTQYF
v_gene: TRBV10-3; d_gene: TRBD2; abundance: NA; j_gene: TRBJ2-2; CDR3nt: TGTGCCATCAAACTAGCGGGAGACGGCACCGGGGAGCTGTTTTTT; CDR3aa: CAIKLAGDGTGELFF
v_gene: TRBV28; d_gene: TRBD1; abundance: NA; j_gene: TRBJ1-2; CDR3nt: TGTGCCAGCAGCACCGGGACAGGGGGTAGGAGGGATGGCTACACCTTC; CDR3aa: CASSTGTGGRRDGYTF
v_gene: TRBV7-9; d_gene: NA; abundance: once; j_gene: TRBJ2-7; CDR3nt: TGTGCCAGCAGCCAGGGACTACAGGGGAAAGCTGGGTACGAGCAGTACTTC; CDR3aa: CASSQGLQGKAGYEQYF
v_gene: TRBV20-1; d_gene: TRBD1; abundance: many; j_gene: TRBJ1-2; CDR3nt: TGCAGTGTAGGGACAGGCGGGAACTATGGCTACACCTTC; CDR3aa: CSVGTGGNYGYTF
v_gene: TRBV28; d_gene: NA; abundance: many; j_gene: TRBJ1-4; CDR3nt: TGTGCCAGCACCACTAATGAAAAACTGTTTTTT; CDR3aa: CASTTNEKLFF